The present TCR beta chain was sequenced within a study of blood T cell repertoires in COVID-19. Turning to the study itself: T cells, B-cell-depleted T cells, or PBMCs provided the cDNA or gDNA that served as material.

V lost 0 bases, J lost 4 bases, and 5 bases stayed unmatched. Germline V gene lookup returns CDR1 SGHRS and CDR2 YFSETQ. This CDR3 has 16 residues. In the source study's methods: Amplifying reference gene primers gave estimates of nucleated cell counts. This table comes from immunoSEQ multiplex PCR, and its TCRdb copy is limited to in-frame clones, with some not included. Clonal size and the V and J genes are those of that table, whereas D and trimming came from the DNA. Of approximately 360,000 clones detected, roughly 90% appear once; the ten largest clones hold 0.95% to 1.5%. The sample consisted of peripheral blood. The rearrangement joins TRBV5-1 to TRBJ2-3; TRBD2 aligns across 10 bases. This clonotype was obtained from a middle-aged man with acute or convalescent COVID-19. The CDR3 loop reads CASSLVTSGYSDTQYF. The CDR3 DNA is TGCGCCAGCAGCTTGGTGACTAGCGGGTATTCAGATACGCAGTATTTT.